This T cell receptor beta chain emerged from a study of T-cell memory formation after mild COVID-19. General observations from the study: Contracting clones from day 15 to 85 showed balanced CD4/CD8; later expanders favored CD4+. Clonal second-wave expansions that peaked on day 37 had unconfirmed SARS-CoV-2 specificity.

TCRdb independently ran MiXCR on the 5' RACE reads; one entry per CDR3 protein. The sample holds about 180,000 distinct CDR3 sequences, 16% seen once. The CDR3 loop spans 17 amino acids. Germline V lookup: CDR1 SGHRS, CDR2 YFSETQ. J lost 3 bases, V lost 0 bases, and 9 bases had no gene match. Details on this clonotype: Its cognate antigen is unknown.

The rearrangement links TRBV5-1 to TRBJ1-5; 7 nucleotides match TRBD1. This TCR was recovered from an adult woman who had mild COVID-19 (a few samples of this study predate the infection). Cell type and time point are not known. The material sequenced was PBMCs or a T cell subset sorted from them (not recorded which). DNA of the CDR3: TGCGCCAGCAGCTTGGCGCCGGGACAGCCTTCCAATCAGCCCCAGCATTTT. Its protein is CASSLAPGQPSNQPQHF.